Within the sample, the clone carrying this T cell receptor (beta chain) is medium-sized. Its antigen is not known. Cultured CD4+ T cells had their DNA profiled by the Oncomine TCR Beta short-read assay. TCRdb called the PCR reads again in MiXCR, with one record for every CDR3 protein. Of more than 20,000 distinct CDR3 sequences in the sample, roughly two fifths were seen once. Germline V gene lookup returns CDR1 DFQATT and CDR2 SNEGSKA (reference sequence). The CDR3 sequence is 12 residues long. The time point here: late sampling 161 to 241 days after vaccination in a few convalescent patients. Treatment here: roughly ten-day PBMC culture with coronavirus spike peptide pools or control peptides (ViraFEST assay). Every well contained over 1.5 million PBMCs, which were grown with around 9.4 IU/ml IL-2 and around 9.5 ug/ml peptide pools. This sample was taken from a study of vaccination and CD4 T cells after COVID-19.

The study's findings and limits: It was found that, in convalescent patients, 304 of 307 vaccine-specific clones were spike mono-reactive.

Sequencing was performed on CD4+ T cells from blood, cultured in vitro, taken about 7 months after SARS-CoV-2 vaccination. This TCR was sampled from a human donor who had recovered from COVID-19. The genes are TRBV20-1 and TRBJ2-7, with 8 bases matching TRBD2. The CDR3 loop reads CAQRSGSYEQYF. Written as DNA, the CDR3 is TGCGCCCAGAGGAGCGGGAGCTACGAGCAGTACTTC.